These T cell receptor beta chains were read from a single sample in a study of cytomegalovirus exposure and HLA in healthy donors. The method was immunoSEQ multiplex PCR; TCRdb's version includes in-frame clones alone and lacks a portion of them. The sample includes 75,000 to 90,000 clones, 70% to 75% seen only once; the top ten take roughly 4.2%. Material for sequencing was PBMCs. Receptors originate from a man in his 60s in good health and CMV-seronegative. Both conserved end residues are part of each CDR3.

V gene	J gene	CDR3 protein
TRBV5-1	TRBJ1-6	CASSFRSSSYNSPLHF
TRBV5-8	TRBJ1-4	CASSWAGYTATNEKLFF
TRBV27	TRBJ1-1	CASSLSGGNTEAFF
TRBV2	TRBJ2-7	CASTSPTSGGSYEQYF
TRBV7-9	TRBJ1-5	CASSSGRGSNQPQHF
TRBV5-6	TRBJ1-2	CASSPSGGQGAYYGYTF
TRBV10-3	TRBJ2-3	CAISEPRAAGGQYF
TRBV29-1	TRBJ2-3	CSAQGAASTDTQYF
TRBV6-5	TRBJ1-3	CASRSSPGQGNTIYF
TRBV7-9	TRBJ1-1	CSSSLGGQGAFF
TRBV7-3	TRBJ1-1	CASSATVNTEAFF
TRBV5-1	TRBJ2-5	CASSLRRPGETQYF
TRBV2	TRBJ2-1	CASSVGRGGQSRNEQFF
TRBV19	TRBJ1-1	CASSIGQIGAEAFF
TRBV6-4	TRBJ2-1	CASSDSSGGGHNEQFF
TRBV5-8	TRBJ1-6	CASRSRGSYNSPLHF
TRBV2	TRBJ1-2	CASSLQGGHYGYTF
TRBV7-9	TRBJ2-2	CASSFHLGVGGTGELFF
TRBV30	TRBJ2-7	CAWSAFDRGYSYEQYF
TRBV4-1	TRBJ2-7	CASSPIRSDSYEQYF
TRBV18	TRBJ1-1	CASSLTDRADTEAFF
TRBV10-3	TRBJ2-1	CATLAGDNEQFF
TRBV14	TRBJ2-7	CASSQARGFHEQYF
TRBV7-8	TRBJ2-3	CASSPNLAGGTDTQYF
TRBV19	TRBJ2-7	CASSSPAGVGYEQYF
TRBV5-5	TRBJ1-5	CASSLETSYNQPQHF
TRBV4-1	TRBJ1-6	CASSQDLGKASYNSPLHF
TRBV15	TRBJ1-6	CATSRDRPGAGTPLHF
TRBV7-3	TRBJ1-2	CASSSTGSYGYTF
TRBV6-5	TRBJ2-7	CASSYSSRDYRDEQYF
TRBV6-1	TRBJ2-1	CASSEIAGAYNEQFF
TRBV6-1	TRBJ1-1	CASALLGTVNTEAFF
TRBV5-4	TRBJ2-7	CASSTGLAYEQYF
TRBV12-5	TRBJ1-6	CASGLGPGQGDWSPLHF
TRBV5-1	TRBJ2-3	CASSPEGAGGLDTQYF
TRBV13	TRBJ2-3	CASSFGQGATDTQYF
TRBV2	TRBJ2-5	CASSYYRDETQYF